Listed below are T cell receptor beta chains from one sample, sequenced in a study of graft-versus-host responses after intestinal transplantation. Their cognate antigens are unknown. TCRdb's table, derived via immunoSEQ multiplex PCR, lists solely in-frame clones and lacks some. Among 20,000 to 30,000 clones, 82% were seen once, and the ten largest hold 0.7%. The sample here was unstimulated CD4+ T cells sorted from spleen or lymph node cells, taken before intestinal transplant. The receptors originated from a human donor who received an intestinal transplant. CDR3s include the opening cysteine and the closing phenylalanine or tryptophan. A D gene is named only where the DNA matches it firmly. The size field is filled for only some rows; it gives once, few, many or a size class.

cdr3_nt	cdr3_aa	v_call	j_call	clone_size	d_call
TGTGCCAGCAGTTTCGGACAGAATAGCAATCAGCCCCAGCATTTT	CASSFGQNSNQPQHF	TRBV6-5	TRBJ1-5	NA	NA
TGTGCCAGCAGCTCCTCGGACGGTAGCTCCTACAATGAGCAGTTCTTC	CASSSSDGSSYNEQFF	TRBV7-7	TRBJ2-1	NA	NA
TGCGCCAGCAGCTTTAGCGGGGGCCGCACAGATACGCAGTATTTT	CASSFSGGRTDTQYF	TRBV5-1	TRBJ2-3	NA	TRBD2
TGTGCCAGCAGTTCTCAAGCGACCGGGGAGCTGTTTTTT	CASSSQATGELFF	TRBV7-9	TRBJ2-2	once	NA
TGCGCCAGCAGACAGACTCCCAGGAGGGACGAGCAGTACTTC	CASRQTPRRDEQYF	TRBV10-2	TRBJ2-7	NA	NA
TGTGCCAGTAGACCTTCCGATAAGACAATAGGGTATGGCTACACCTTC	CASRPSDKTIGYGYTF	TRBV19	TRBJ1-2	once	NA
TGTGCCAGCAGCGTAGGCTCTGGAAACACCATATATTTT	CASSVGSGNTIYF	TRBV9	TRBJ1-3	NA	NA
TGTGCCTGGAGTGGACAAACTAATGAAAAACTGTTTTTT	CAWSGQTNEKLFF	TRBV30	TRBJ1-4	NA	NA
TGTGCCAGCAGTGACGACTGGGTCAATTCACCCCTCCACTTT	CASSDDWVNSPLHF	TRBV6-6	TRBJ1-6	NA	NA
TGTGCCAGCAGCCGACAACTTAACTATGGCTACACCTTC	CASSRQLNYGYTF	TRBV28	TRBJ1-2	NA	NA
TGTGCCAGCAGTTTGACAGGGATGAGGACCGGGGAGCTGTTTTTT	CASSLTGMRTGELFF	TRBV27	TRBJ2-2	NA	TRBD1
TGCGCCAGCAACCAGGGGGACAGGGAGTCCTATGGCTACACCTTC	CASNQGDRESYGYTF	TRBV5-1	TRBJ1-2	NA	TRBD1
TGTGCCAGCAGTCCCCTCACAGCCGGCGGGCAGTACTTC	CASSPLTAGGQYF	TRBV6-6	TRBJ2-7	NA	NA
TGTGCCAGCAGTCGTTCCAATCAGCCCCAGCATTTT	CASSRSNQPQHF	TRBV2	TRBJ1-5	NA	NA
TGTGCCAGCAGCTCCCTCACAGATACGCAGTATTTT	CASSSLTDTQYF	TRBV7-9	TRBJ2-3	once	NA
TGTGCCAGCAGGGGCCGGGACAGGGCCTACGAGCAGTACTTC	CASRGRDRAYEQYF	TRBV6-5	TRBJ2-7	few	TRBD1
TGTGCCAGTAGTATCCGCACTAGCGTCTTCTCCTACAATGAGCAGTTCTTC	CASSIRTSVFSYNEQFF	TRBV19	TRBJ2-1	NA	TRBD2
TGTGCCAGCAGCCCCTTAGGTAACATTCAGTACTTC	CASSPLGNIQYF	TRBV14	TRBJ2-4	NA	NA
TGTGCCAGAAGCTTGCGGGCCCTTGCAGGGAGTCAGCCCCAGCATTTT	CARSLRALAGSQPQHF	TRBV5-3	TRBJ1-5	NA	NA
TGCGCCAGCAGAGAGCGGGATTCCTACAATGAGCAGTTCTTC	CASRERDSYNEQFF	TRBV5-1	TRBJ2-1	NA	TRBD2
TGTGCCAGTAGTATCAGACAGGGCACTGAAGCTTTCTTT	CASSIRQGTEAFF	TRBV19	TRBJ1-1	NA	TRBD1
TGTGCCAGCAGCCAAGATGTACGGGGTAGCTATGGCTACACCTTC	CASSQDVRGSYGYTF	TRBV4-2	TRBJ1-2	NA	NA
TGTGCCAGCAGCCCGACAGGGTATGGCTACACCTTC	CASSPTGYGYTF	TRBV6-5	TRBJ1-2	NA	TRBD1
TGTGCCACCCCGTACCAAGAGACCCAGTACTTC	CATPYQETQYF	TRBV19	TRBJ2-5	NA	NA
TGTGCCAGTTACAGGGGGCAAGGGTGGGCCACTGAAGCTTTCTTT	CASYRGQGWATEAFF	TRBV19	TRBJ1-1	NA	TRBD1
TGTGCCATCAGTGAGATGGAGGGCGGGGAGACCCAGTACTTC	CAISEMEGGETQYF	TRBV10-3	TRBJ2-5	NA	NA
TGTGCCAGCAATGGACAACCCCCCCGAAACTATGGCTACACCTTC	CASNGQPPRNYGYTF	TRBV6-1	TRBJ1-2	NA	NA